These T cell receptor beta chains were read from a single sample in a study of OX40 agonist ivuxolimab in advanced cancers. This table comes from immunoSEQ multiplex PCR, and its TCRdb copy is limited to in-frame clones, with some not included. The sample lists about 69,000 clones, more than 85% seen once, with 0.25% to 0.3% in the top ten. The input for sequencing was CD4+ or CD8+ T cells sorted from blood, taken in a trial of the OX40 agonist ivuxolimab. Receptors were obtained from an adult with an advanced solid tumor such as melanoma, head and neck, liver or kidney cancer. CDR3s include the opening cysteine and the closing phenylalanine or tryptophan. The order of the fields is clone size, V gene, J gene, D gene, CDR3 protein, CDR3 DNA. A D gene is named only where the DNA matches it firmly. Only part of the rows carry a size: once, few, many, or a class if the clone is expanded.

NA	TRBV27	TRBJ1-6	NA	CASSLDRFSPLHF	TGTGCCAGCAGTTTGGATCGGTTTTCACCCCTCCACTTT
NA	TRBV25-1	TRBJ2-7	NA	CASSSGLESGEQYF	TGTGCCAGCAGTTCGGGACTGGAGAGTGGCGAGCAGTACTTC
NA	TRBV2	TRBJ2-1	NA	CASSFPSNTGNSYNEQFF	TGTGCCAGCAGTTTCCCTTCAAATACAGGGAATTCCTACAATGAGCAGTTCTTC
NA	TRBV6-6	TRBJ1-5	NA	CASSKGQDPQHF	TGTGCCAGCAGTAAAGGGCAAGACCCCCAGCATTTT
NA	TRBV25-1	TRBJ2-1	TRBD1	CASTQRRGTGDTNEQFF	TGTGCCAGCACTCAAAGGAGAGGGACAGGGGACACCAATGAGCAGTTCTTC
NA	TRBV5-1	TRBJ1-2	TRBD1	CASSAGTDFNYGYTF	TGCGCCAGCAGCGCCGGGACAGACTTTAACTATGGCTACACCTTC
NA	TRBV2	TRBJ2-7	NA	CASSDVDYYEQYF	TGTGCCAGCAGTGATGTGGACTACTACGAGCAGTACTTC
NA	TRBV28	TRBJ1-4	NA	CASSFLGLGEKLFF	TGTGCCAGCAGTTTCTTGGGGTTGGGTGAAAAACTGTTTTTT
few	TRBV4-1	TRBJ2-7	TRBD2	CASSPEGGSFYEQYF	TGCGCCAGCAGCCCCGAGGGCGGGAGTTTCTACGAGCAGTACTTC
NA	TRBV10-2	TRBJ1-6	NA	CASSGLGKGDSPLHF	TGCGCCAGCAGTGGCCTAGGGAAGGGGGATTCACCCCTCCACTTT
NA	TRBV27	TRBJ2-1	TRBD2	CASSPIAGVANEQFF	TGTGCCAGCAGTCCAATAGCGGGAGTGGCAAATGAGCAGTTCTTC
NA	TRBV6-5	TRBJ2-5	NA	CASSYSGAGGETQYF	TGTGCCAGCAGTTACTCAGGGGCTGGGGGAGAGACCCAGTACTTC
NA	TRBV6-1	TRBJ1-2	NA	CASRSATYGYTF	TGTGCCAGCAGGTCAGCTACCTATGGCTACACCTTC
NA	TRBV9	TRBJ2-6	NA	CASSVQGSGANVLTF	TGTGCCAGCAGCGTCCAGGGATCTGGGGCCAACGTCCTGACTTTC
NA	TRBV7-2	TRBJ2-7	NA	CASSLARQSFLYF	TGTGCCAGCAGCTTAGCGAGGCAGAGCTTTCTGTACTTC
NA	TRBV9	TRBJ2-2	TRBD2	CASSSTSGVNTGELFF	TGTGCCAGCAGTTCCACTAGCGGGGTCAACACCGGGGAGCTGTTTTTT
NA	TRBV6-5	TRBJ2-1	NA	CASSSEWGADNEQFF	TGTGCCAGCAGCAGCGAGTGGGGGGCAGACAATGAGCAGTTCTTC
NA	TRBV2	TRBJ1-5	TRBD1	CASREGQGRNQPQHF	TGTGCCAGCAGGGAGGGACAGGGGCGCAATCAGCCCCAGCATTTT
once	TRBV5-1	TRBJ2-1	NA	CASSLGGSYNEQFF	TGCGCCAGCAGCTTGGGAGGTTCCTACAATGAGCAGTTCTTC
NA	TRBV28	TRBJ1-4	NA	CASSLWGATNEKLFF	TGTGCCAGCAGTTTATGGGGAGCAACTAATGAAAAACTGTTTTTT
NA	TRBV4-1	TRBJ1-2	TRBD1	CASRPTGRKGYTF	TGCGCCAGCAGGCCGACAGGGAGGAAGGGCTACACCTTC
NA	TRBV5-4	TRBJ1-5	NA	CASSLGGPGSNQPQHF	TGTGCCAGCAGCTTGGGAGGTCCAGGAAGCAATCAGCCCCAGCATTTT
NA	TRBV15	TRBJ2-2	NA	CATSREPAGELFF	TGTGCCACCAGCAGAGAGCCCGCCGGGGAGCTGTTTTTT
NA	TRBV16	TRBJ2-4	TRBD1	CASSFTGGGTKNIQYF	TGTGCCAGCAGCTTTACAGGGGGCGGAACCAAAAACATTCAGTACTTC
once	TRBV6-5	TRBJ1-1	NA	CASSYSGQLNTEAFF	TGTGCCAGCAGTTACTCTGGGCAACTGAACACTGAAGCTTTCTTT
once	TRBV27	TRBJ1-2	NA	CASSFQGFEGYTF	TGTGCCAGCAGTTTCCAGGGGTTTGAGGGCTACACCTTC
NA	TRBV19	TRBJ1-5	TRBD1	CASSITGGIQPQHF	TGTGCCAGTAGTATTACAGGGGGGATTCAGCCCCAGCATTTT
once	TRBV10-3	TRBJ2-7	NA	CAIKPTGREVGEQYF	TGTGCCATCAAACCGACAGGCAGGGAGGTGGGCGAGCAGTACTTC
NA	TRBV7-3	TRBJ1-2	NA	CASSLMAQNYGYTF	TGTGCCAGCAGCTTAATGGCCCAAAACTATGGCTACACCTTC
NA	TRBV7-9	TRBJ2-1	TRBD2	CASSLIAGGRYNEQFF	TGTGCCAGCAGCCTCATAGCGGGAGGTCGGTACAATGAGCAGTTCTTC
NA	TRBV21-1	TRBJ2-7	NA	CASVDGQGESEQYF	TGTGCCAGCGTCGATGGGCAGGGGGAGAGCGAGCAGTACTTC
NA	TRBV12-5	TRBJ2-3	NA	CASGLVGGSRTYTDTQYF	TGTGCTAGTGGTTTGGTGGGAGGAAGTCGGACTTACACAGATACGCAGTATTTT
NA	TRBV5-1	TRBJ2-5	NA	CASSEIEGKETQYF	TGCGCCAGCAGCGAGATCGAGGGAAAAGAGACCCAGTACTTC
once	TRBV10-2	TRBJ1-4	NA	CASSENSNEKLFF	TGCGCCAGCAGTGAGAACAGTAATGAAAAACTGTTTTTT
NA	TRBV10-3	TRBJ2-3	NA	CAISETRDTQYF	TGTGCCATCAGTGAGACTAGAGATACGCAGTATTTT
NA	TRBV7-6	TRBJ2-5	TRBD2	CASSPRLAGREETQYF	TGTGCCAGCAGCCCAAGACTAGCGGGAAGGGAAGAGACCCAGTACTTC
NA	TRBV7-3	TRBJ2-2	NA	CASSPSRTGELFF	TGTGCCAGCAGCCCGTCTCGCACCGGGGAGCTGTTTTTT
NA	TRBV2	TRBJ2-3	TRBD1	CASSARQGGTDTQYF	TGTGCCAGCAGTGCCCGACAGGGGGGGACAGATACGCAGTATTTT
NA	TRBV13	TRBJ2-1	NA	CASSLYPTSYNEQFF	TGTGCCAGCAGCTTATATCCGACGTCCTACAATGAGCAGTTCTTC
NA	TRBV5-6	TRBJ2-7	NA	CASSLGGRGEQYF	TGTGCCAGCAGCTTGGGGGGTCGTGGTGAGCAGTACTTC
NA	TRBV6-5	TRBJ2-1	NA	CASSYSMGDNEQFF	TGTGCCAGCAGTTACTCGATGGGGGACAATGAGCAGTTCTTC
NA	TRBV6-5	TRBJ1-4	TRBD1	CASSATGTNEKLFF	TGTGCCAGCAGTGCGACAGGGACTAATGAAAAACTGTTTTTT
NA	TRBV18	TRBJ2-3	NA	CASSPLNRGDTQYF	TGTGCCAGCTCACCTCTAAACCGGGGTGATACGCAGTATTTT
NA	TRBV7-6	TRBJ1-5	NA	CASSLLGLAQPQHF	TGTGCCAGCAGCTTACTAGGGTTGGCTCAGCCCCAGCATTTT
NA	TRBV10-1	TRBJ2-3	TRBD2	CASSEIRGGSRDTQYF	TGCGCCAGCAGTGAAATCAGAGGCGGGAGCCGGGATACGCAGTATTTT
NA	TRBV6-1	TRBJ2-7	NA	CASSEAFLGAYEQYF	TGTGCCAGCAGTGAAGCATTTTTGGGGGCCTACGAGCAGTACTTC
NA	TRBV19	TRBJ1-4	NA	CASSLGATNEKLFF	TGTGCCAGTAGTTTGGGTGCAACTAATGAAAAACTGTTTTTT
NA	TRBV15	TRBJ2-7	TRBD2	CATSRRTSVHEQYF	TGTGCCACCAGCAGACGGACTAGCGTACACGAGCAGTACTTC
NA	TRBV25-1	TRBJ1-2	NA	CASSESHRPGYTF	TGTGCCAGCAGTGAATCCCACCGTCCCGGCTACACCTTC
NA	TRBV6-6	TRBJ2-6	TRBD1	CASSSGQGSGANVLTF	TGTGCCAGCAGTTCGGGACAGGGTTCTGGGGCCAACGTCCTGACTTTC
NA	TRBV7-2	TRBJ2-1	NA	CASSRGGGFGNEQFF	TGTGCCAGCAGTCGAGGAGGGGGTTTCGGAAATGAGCAGTTCTTC
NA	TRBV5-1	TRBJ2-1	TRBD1	CASSLATGTYNEQFF	TGCGCCAGCAGCTTAGCGACAGGGACCTACAATGAGCAGTTCTTC
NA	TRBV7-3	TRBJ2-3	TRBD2	CASSLGGGPWDTQYF	TGTGCCAGCAGCTTAGGGGGAGGGCCGTGGGATACGCAGTATTTT
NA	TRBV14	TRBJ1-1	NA	CASSRVRAPNTEAFF	TGTGCCAGCAGCAGGGTCAGGGCCCCGAACACTGAAGCTTTCTTT
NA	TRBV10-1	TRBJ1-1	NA	CASSATGANTEAFF	TGCGCCAGCAGTGCCACCGGGGCAAACACTGAAGCTTTCTTT
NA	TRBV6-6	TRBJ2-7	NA	CASTPGGHPYEQYF	TGTGCCAGCACCCCAGGGGGGCACCCCTACGAGCAGTACTTC
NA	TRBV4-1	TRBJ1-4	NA	CASSKGPNEKLFF	TGCGCCAGCAGCAAAGGCCCAAATGAAAAACTGTTTTTT